This TCR beta chain originates from a study of CD8 T cells in ankylosing spondylitis. Study-level findings and limits: Clones tied to disease were said to be significantly enriched in matched ankylosing spondylitis synovial fluid. Peripheral blood samples showed relatively rare disease-linked clones, and these clones were CD8+. The study identified a TCR beta motif of roughly eight highly homologous variants that appeared characteristic of ankylosing spondylitis blood.

The CDR3 totals 18 residues. The ends lost 0 bases at V and 6 bases at J; junction bases unmatched: 20. The germline V gene encodes CDR1 DFQATT and CDR2 SNEGSKA (reference sequence). The TCR beta libraries were generated through quantitative 5'-RACE incorporating molecular barcodes. TCRdb ran MiXCR on the 5' RACE reads and lists one entry per CDR3 protein. This sample has 350,000 or so distinct CDR3 sequences, with roughly 8% found just once. This clonotype occurred a few times. The antigen is unknown. The origin of this receptor is a male donor with ankylosing spondylitis. The rearrangement joins TRBV20-1 to TRBJ2-7, with 7 bases matching TRBD2. The specimen was blood, either unsorted or a sorted T cell fraction (not recorded which). The CDR3 region is CSARDLGFAGAFLGEQYF. The DNA for the CDR3 is TGCAGTGCTAGAGATCTAGGTTTCGCGGGAGCCTTCTTGGGCGAGCAGTACTTC.